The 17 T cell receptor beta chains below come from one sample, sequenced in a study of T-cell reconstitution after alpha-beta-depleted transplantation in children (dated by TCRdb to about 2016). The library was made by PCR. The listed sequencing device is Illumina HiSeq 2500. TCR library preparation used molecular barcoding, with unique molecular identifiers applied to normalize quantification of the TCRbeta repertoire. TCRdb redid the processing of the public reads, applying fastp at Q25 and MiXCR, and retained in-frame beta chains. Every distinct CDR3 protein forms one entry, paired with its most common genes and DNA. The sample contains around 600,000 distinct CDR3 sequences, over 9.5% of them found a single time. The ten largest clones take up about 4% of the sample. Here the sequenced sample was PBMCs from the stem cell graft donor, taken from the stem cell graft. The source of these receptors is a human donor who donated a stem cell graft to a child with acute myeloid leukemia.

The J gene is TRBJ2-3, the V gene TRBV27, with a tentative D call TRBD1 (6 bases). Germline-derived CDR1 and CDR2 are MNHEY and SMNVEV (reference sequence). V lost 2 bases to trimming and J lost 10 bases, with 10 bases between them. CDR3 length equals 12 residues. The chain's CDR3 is CASSLKGDAQYF. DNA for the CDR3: TGTGCCAGCAGTTTAAAGGGGGATGCGCAGTATTTT.

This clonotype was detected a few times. The CDR3 bases are TGCAGCGTTGTCTGGGGGGATTATTCCTACGAGCAGTACTTC. It specifies CSVVWGDYSYEQYF. This chain links TRBV29-1 with TRBJ2-7, with a tentative D call TRBD2 (6 bases). Per germline, CDR1 SQVTM and CDR2 ANQGSEA. The V end lost 4 bases, the J end lost 1 base, and 14 bases lay between the germline ends. The CDR3 is 14 residues long.

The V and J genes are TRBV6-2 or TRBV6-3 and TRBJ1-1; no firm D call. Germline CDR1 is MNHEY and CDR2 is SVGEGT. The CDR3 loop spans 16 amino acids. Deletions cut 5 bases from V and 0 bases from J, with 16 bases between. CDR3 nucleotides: TGTGCCAGCAGTACCTTCCCGGGCAGCTTGAACACTGAAGCTTTCTTT. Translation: CASSTFPGSLNTEAFF.

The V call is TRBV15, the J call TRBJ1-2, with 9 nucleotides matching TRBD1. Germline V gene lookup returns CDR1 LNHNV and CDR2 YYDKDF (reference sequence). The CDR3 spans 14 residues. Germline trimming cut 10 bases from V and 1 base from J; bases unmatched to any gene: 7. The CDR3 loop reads CAIGTGRNNYGYTF. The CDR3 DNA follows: TGTGCCATTGGGACAGGGAGGAATAACTATGGCTACACCTTC. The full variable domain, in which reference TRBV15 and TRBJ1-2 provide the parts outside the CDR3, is DAMVIQNPRYQVTQFGKPVTLSCSQTLNHNVMYWYQQKSSQAPKLLFHYYDKDFNNEADTPDNFQSRRPNTSFCFLDIRSPGLGDTAMYLCAIGTGRNNYGYTFGSGTRLTVV.

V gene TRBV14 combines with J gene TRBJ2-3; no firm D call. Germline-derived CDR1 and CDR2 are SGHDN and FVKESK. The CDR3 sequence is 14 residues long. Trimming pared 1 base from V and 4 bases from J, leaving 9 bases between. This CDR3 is CASSQVSWPDTQYF. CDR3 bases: TGTGCCAGCAGCCAAGTCTCCTGGCCAGATACGCAGTATTTT.

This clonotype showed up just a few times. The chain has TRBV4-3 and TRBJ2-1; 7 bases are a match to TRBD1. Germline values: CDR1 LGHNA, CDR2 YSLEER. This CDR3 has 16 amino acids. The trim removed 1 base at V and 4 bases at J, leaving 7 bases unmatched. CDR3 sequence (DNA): TGCGCCAGCAGCCAAGTTATTAACAGGGGTTACAATGAGCAGTTCTTC. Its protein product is CASSQVINRGYNEQFF.

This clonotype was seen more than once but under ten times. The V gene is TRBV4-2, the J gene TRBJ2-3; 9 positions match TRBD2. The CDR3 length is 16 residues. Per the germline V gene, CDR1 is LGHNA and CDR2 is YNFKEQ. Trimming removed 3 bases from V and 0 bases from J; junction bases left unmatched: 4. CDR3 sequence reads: CASSHPSGISTDTQYF. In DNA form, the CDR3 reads TGTGCCAGCAGCCATCCTAGCGGGATTAGCACAGATACGCAGTATTTT.

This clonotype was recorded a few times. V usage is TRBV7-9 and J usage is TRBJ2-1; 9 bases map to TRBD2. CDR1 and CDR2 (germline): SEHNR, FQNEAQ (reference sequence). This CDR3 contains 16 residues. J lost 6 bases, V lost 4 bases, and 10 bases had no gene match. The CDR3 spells CASSYASGINVNEQFF. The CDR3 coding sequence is TGTGCCAGCAGCTACGCTAGCGGGATTAATGTCAATGAGCAGTTCTTC.

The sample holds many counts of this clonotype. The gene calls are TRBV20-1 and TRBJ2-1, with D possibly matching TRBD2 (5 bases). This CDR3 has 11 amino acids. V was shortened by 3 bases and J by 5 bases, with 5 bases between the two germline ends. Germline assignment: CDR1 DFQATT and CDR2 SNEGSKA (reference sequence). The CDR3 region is CSASGDNEQFF. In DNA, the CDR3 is TGCAGTGCTAGCGGGGACAATGAGCAGTTCTTC.

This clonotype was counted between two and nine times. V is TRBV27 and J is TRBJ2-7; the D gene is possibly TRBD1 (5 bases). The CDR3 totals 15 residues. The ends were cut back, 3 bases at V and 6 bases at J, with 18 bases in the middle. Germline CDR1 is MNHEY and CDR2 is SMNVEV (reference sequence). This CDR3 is CASSFRTPSKGEQYF. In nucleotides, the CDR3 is TGTGCCAGCAGTTTTCGGACACCCTCGAAGGGCGAGCAGTACTTC.

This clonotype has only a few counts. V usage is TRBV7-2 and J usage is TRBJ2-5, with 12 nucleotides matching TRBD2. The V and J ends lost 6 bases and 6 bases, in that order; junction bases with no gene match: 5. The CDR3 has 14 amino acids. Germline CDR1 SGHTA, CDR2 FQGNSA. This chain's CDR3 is CASRLAGGSKTQYF. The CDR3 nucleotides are TGTGCCAGCAGACTAGCGGGAGGTTCGAAGACCCAGTACTTC.

The CDR3 DNA reads as TGTGCCTCCCACAGGGGCCCCTCCGAGCAGTACTTC. Protein: CASHRGPSEQYF. This sequence joins TRBV30 and TRBJ2-7, with 7 bases lining up with TRBD1. The V gene's germline CDR1 is GTSNPN and CDR2 SVGIG (reference sequence). This CDR3 is 12 amino acids long. Unmatched junction bases numbered 9, after V lost 7 bases and J lost 6 bases. The full variable domain, with the rest looked up from reference TRBV30 and TRBJ2-7, is SQTIHQWPATLVQPVGSPLSLECTVEGTSNPNLYWYRQAAGRGLQLLFYSVGIGQISSEVPQNLSASRPQDRQFILSSKKLLLSDSGFYLCASHRGPSEQYFGPGTRLTVT.

Here the CDR3 DNA reads TGCGCCAGTACGAGACAGGAGAACACTGAAGCTTTCTTT. This codes for CASTRQENTEAFF. The gene calls are TRBV5-1 and TRBJ1-1, with a weak D call TRBD1 (6 bases). This CDR3 is 13 amino acids long. CDR1 is SGHRS and CDR2 is YFSETQ in the germline V gene. Deletions cut 8 bases from V and 1 base from J, with 12 bases between. Filled out from reference TRBV5-1 and TRBJ1-1, the complete variable domain reads KAGVTQTPRYLIKTRGQQVTLSCSPISGHRSVSWYQQTPGQGLQFLFEYFSETQRNKGNFPGRFSGRQFSNSRSEMNVSTLELGDSALYLCASTRQENTEAFFGQGTRLTVV.

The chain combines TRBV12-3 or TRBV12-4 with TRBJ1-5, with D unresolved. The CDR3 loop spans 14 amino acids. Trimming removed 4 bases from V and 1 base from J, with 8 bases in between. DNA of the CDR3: TGTGCCAGCAGTTCCGAACAGAGCAATCAGCCCCAGCATTTT. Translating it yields CASSSEQSNQPQHF.

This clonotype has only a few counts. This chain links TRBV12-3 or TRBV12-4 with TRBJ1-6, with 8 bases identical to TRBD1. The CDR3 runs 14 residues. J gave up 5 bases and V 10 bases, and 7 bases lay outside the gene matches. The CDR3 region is CATSTGANNSPLHF. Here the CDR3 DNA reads TGTGCCACCTCGACAGGGGCAAATAATTCACCCCTCCACTTT.

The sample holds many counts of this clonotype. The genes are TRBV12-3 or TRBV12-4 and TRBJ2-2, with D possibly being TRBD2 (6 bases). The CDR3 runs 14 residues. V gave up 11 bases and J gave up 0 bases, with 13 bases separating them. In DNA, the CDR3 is TGTGCCCTCGGAAAGCGGGCGAACACCGGGGAGCTGTTTTTT. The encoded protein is CALGKRANTGELFF.

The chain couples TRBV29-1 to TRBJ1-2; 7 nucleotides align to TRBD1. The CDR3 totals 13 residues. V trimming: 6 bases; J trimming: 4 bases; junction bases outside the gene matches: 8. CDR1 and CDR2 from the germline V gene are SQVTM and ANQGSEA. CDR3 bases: TGCAGCGTAGGACAGGTGGGGATCTATGGCTACACCTTC. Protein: CSVGQVGIYGYTF.